Listed below are T cell receptor beta chains from one sample, sequenced in a study of blood T cell repertoires in COVID-19. Assay: immunoSEQ multiplex PCR; the TCRdb copy retains only in-frame clones and omits some. The data show about 400,000 clones, about 90% seen once. Sequencing used PBMCs or T cells enriched from blood (not recorded which). These receptor sequences come from a woman in her twenties or thirties who had recovered from COVID-19. Each CDR3 is given with its conserved first and last residue. Fields, in order: clone size, V gene, J gene, D gene, CDR3 protein, CDR3 DNA. A D gene is named only where the DNA matches it firmly. Not every row has a clone size; where given, it reads once, few, many or a size class.

clone_size: -; v_call: TRBV9; j_call: TRBJ2-7; d_call: TRBD2; cdr3_aa: CASSPRGSGGSGPYEQYF; cdr3_nt: TGTGCCAGCAGCCCTCGCGGTAGCGGGGGGTCAGGGCCCTACGAGCAGTACTTC
clone_size: -; v_call: TRBV19; j_call: TRBJ2-7; d_call: TRBD1; cdr3_aa: CASSLTGNFYEQYF; cdr3_nt: TGTGCCAGTAGCTTGACAGGGAATTTCTACGAGCAGTACTTC
clone_size: -; v_call: TRBV10-3; j_call: TRBJ1-2; d_call: TRBD1; cdr3_aa: CATWDYGQGRGGYTF; cdr3_nt: TGTGCCACCTGGGATTACGGACAGGGACGGGGTGGCTACACCTTC
clone_size: -; v_call: TRBV6-5; j_call: TRBJ1-1; d_call: -; cdr3_aa: CASRKGQDSTEAFF; cdr3_nt: TGTGCCAGCAGGAAGGGCCAGGACAGCACTGAAGCTTTCTTT
clone_size: -; v_call: TRBV11-2; j_call: TRBJ2-5; d_call: -; cdr3_aa: CASSYRLAAQETQYF; cdr3_nt: TGTGCCAGCAGCTACCGTTTAGCGGCCCAAGAGACCCAGTACTTC
clone_size: once; v_call: TRBV2; j_call: TRBJ2-7; d_call: -; cdr3_aa: CASEGNYEQYF; cdr3_nt: TGTGCCAGCGAGGGAAACTACGAGCAGTACTTC
clone_size: -; v_call: TRBV5-1; j_call: TRBJ1-5; d_call: -; cdr3_aa: CASSLGQTSNQPQHF; cdr3_nt: TGCGCCAGCAGCTTGGGGCAGACAAGCAATCAGCCCCAGCATTTT
clone_size: -; v_call: TRBV18; j_call: TRBJ2-7; d_call: -; cdr3_aa: CASSPPSGISYEQYF; cdr3_nt: TGTGCCAGCTCACCACCTTCGGGTATCTCCTACGAGCAGTACTTC
clone_size: -; v_call: TRBV30; j_call: TRBJ1-5; d_call: TRBD1; cdr3_aa: CAWNPGTVLDQPQHF; cdr3_nt: TGTGCCTGGAACCCCGGGACAGTCCTGGATCAGCCCCAGCATTTT
clone_size: once; v_call: TRBV7-2; j_call: TRBJ1-1; d_call: TRBD1; cdr3_aa: CASSLSGTGAAEAFF; cdr3_nt: TGTGCCAGCAGCTTATCCGGGACAGGGGCCGCTGAAGCTTTCTTT
clone_size: -; v_call: TRBV11-2; j_call: TRBJ1-1; d_call: -; cdr3_aa: CASSLNQDTGAFF; cdr3_nt: TGTGCCAGCAGCTTAAATCAGGACACGGGAGCTTTCTTT
clone_size: -; v_call: TRBV12-5; j_call: TRBJ1-1; d_call: -; cdr3_aa: CASGLRTGRSMNTEAFF; cdr3_nt: TGTGCTAGTGGTTTACGGACGGGGAGATCTATGAACACTGAAGCTTTCTTT
clone_size: few; v_call: TRBV7-2; j_call: TRBJ1-5; d_call: -; cdr3_aa: CASSSRGGAQPQHF; cdr3_nt: TGTGCCAGCAGCTCCCGGGGAGGGGCTCAGCCCCAGCATTTT
clone_size: -; v_call: TRBV5-1; j_call: TRBJ2-7; d_call: -; cdr3_aa: CASSRGGKVGVYEQYF; cdr3_nt: TGCGCCAGCAGCCGTGGAGGGAAGGTTGGGGTTTACGAGCAGTACTTC
clone_size: -; v_call: TRBV12-5; j_call: TRBJ2-3; d_call: TRBD1; cdr3_aa: CASGQGGRRYTQYF; cdr3_nt: TGTGCTAGTGGTCAAGGGGGCCGACGTTATACGCAGTATTTT
clone_size: -; v_call: TRBV24-1; j_call: TRBJ2-1; d_call: TRBD1; cdr3_aa: CATSDLGTGGATYNEQFF; cdr3_nt: TGTGCCACCAGTGATTTGGGGACAGGGGGCGCCACCTACAATGAGCAGTTCTTC
clone_size: -; v_call: TRBV6-5; j_call: TRBJ2-3; d_call: -; cdr3_aa: CASKTGFADTQYF; cdr3_nt: TGTGCCAGCAAAACAGGGTTCGCAGATACGCAGTATTTT
clone_size: -; v_call: TRBV7-2; j_call: TRBJ1-6; d_call: TRBD1; cdr3_aa: CASSPRTGGSGYLHF; cdr3_nt: TGTGCCAGCAGCCCTCGGACAGGGGGCTCGGGATATCTCCACTTT
clone_size: -; v_call: TRBV29-1; j_call: TRBJ2-5; d_call: -; cdr3_aa: CSGGDGGETQYF; cdr3_nt: TGCAGCGGCGGGGATGGGGGAGAGACCCAGTACTTC
clone_size: -; v_call: TRBV21-1; j_call: TRBJ1-3; d_call: -; cdr3_aa: CASTVDRGAGNTIYF; cdr3_nt: TGTGCCAGCACCGTTGACAGGGGAGCTGGAAACACCATATATTTT
clone_size: -; v_call: TRBV4-1; j_call: TRBJ1-2; d_call: -; cdr3_aa: CASSQETDYGYTF; cdr3_nt: TGCGCCAGCAGCCAAGAGACAGACTATGGCTACACCTTC
clone_size: -; v_call: TRBV5-1; j_call: TRBJ2-3; d_call: -; cdr3_aa: CVSSLVGGSTDTQYF; cdr3_nt: TGCGTCAGCAGCTTAGTTGGGGGCAGCACAGATACGCAGTATTTT
clone_size: once; v_call: TRBV13; j_call: TRBJ1-6; d_call: -; cdr3_aa: CASSSRRGLNSPLHF; cdr3_nt: TGTGCCAGCAGCTCACGGAGGGGTCTCAATTCACCCCTCCACTTT
clone_size: -; v_call: TRBV11-3; j_call: TRBJ2-1; d_call: -; cdr3_aa: CASSLGRGPYNEQFF; cdr3_nt: TGTGCCAGCAGCTTAGGACGAGGCCCCTACAATGAGCAGTTCTTC
clone_size: -; v_call: TRBV3-1/TRBV3-2; j_call: TRBJ2-1; d_call: -; cdr3_aa: CASSPQANYNEQFF; cdr3_nt: TGTGCCAGCAGCCCTCAGGCCAATTACAATGAGCAGTTCTTC
clone_size: -; v_call: TRBV7-8; j_call: TRBJ2-2; d_call: TRBD2; cdr3_aa: CASSWKTSGKGGELFF; cdr3_nt: TGTGCCAGCAGCTGGAAGACTAGCGGGAAGGGCGGGGAGCTGTTTTTT
clone_size: -; v_call: TRBV6-5; j_call: TRBJ2-7; d_call: -; cdr3_aa: CASSYRHPGGPGEQYF; cdr3_nt: TGTGCCAGCAGTTATCGCCATCCCGGGGGGCCGGGGGAGCAGTACTTC
clone_size: -; v_call: TRBV3-1/TRBV3-2; j_call: TRBJ1-5; d_call: -; cdr3_aa: CASSQVGSGSQPQHF; cdr3_nt: TGTGCCAGCAGCCAAGTGGGCTCGGGATCTCAGCCCCAGCATTTT
clone_size: -; v_call: TRBV4-1; j_call: TRBJ1-5; d_call: -; cdr3_aa: CASSQGLYNQPQHF; cdr3_nt: TGCGCCAGCAGCCAAGGACTTTATAACCAGCCCCAGCATTTT
clone_size: -; v_call: TRBV5-4; j_call: TRBJ2-3; d_call: TRBD2; cdr3_aa: CASERQAGATDTQYF; cdr3_nt: TGTGCCAGCGAGAGGCAAGCGGGAGCTACAGATACGCAGTATTTT
clone_size: once; v_call: TRBV5-1; j_call: TRBJ1-2; d_call: TRBD1; cdr3_aa: CASQKGQDYGYTF; cdr3_nt: TGCGCCAGTCAGAAAGGACAGGACTATGGCTACACCTTC
clone_size: -; v_call: TRBV7-8; j_call: TRBJ1-1; d_call: -; cdr3_aa: CASSLEARGNTEAFF; cdr3_nt: TGTGCCAGCAGCTTAGAAGCCAGGGGGAACACTGAAGCTTTCTTT
clone_size: -; v_call: TRBV29-1; j_call: TRBJ1-2; d_call: TRBD1; cdr3_aa: CSVYGQGNYGYTF; cdr3_nt: TGCAGCGTTTACGGACAGGGAAACTATGGCTACACCTTC
clone_size: -; v_call: TRBV13; j_call: TRBJ2-7; d_call: -; cdr3_aa: CASSRRGTAKAEQYF; cdr3_nt: TGTGCCAGCAGCCGTAGAGGTACTGCTAAGGCGGAGCAGTACTTC
clone_size: -; v_call: TRBV9; j_call: TRBJ2-2; d_call: -; cdr3_aa: CASSVLGGLGNTGELFF; cdr3_nt: TGTGCCAGCAGCGTTCTAGGGGGTTTGGGGAACACCGGGGAGCTGTTTTTT
clone_size: -; v_call: TRBV27; j_call: TRBJ2-3; d_call: -; cdr3_aa: CASSLQLLPTDTQYF; cdr3_nt: TGTGCCAGCAGTTTACAACTTTTACCGACAGATACGCAGTATTTT
clone_size: few; v_call: TRBV5-1; j_call: TRBJ1-5; d_call: TRBD1; cdr3_aa: CASSPGTDNQPQHF; cdr3_nt: TGCGCCAGCAGCCCCGGGACAGACAATCAGCCCCAGCATTTT
clone_size: -; v_call: TRBV7-6; j_call: TRBJ2-1; d_call: TRBD2; cdr3_aa: CASSRLAGIYNEQFF; cdr3_nt: TGTGCCAGCAGCCGACTAGCGGGGATATACAATGAGCAGTTCTTC
clone_size: -; v_call: TRBV24-1; j_call: TRBJ2-7; d_call: -; cdr3_aa: CATSGNRYEQYF; cdr3_nt: TGTGCCACCAGTGGCAACAGGTACGAGCAGTACTTC
clone_size: -; v_call: TRBV7-2; j_call: TRBJ1-3; d_call: -; cdr3_aa: CASSLAQGSGNTIYF; cdr3_nt: TGTGCCAGCAGCTTAGCTCAGGGTTCAGGAAACACCATATATTTT
clone_size: -; v_call: TRBV5-1; j_call: TRBJ1-1; d_call: -; cdr3_aa: CASSRGQKNTEAFF; cdr3_nt: TGCGCCAGCAGCCGCGGACAGAAGAACACTGAAGCTTTCTTT
clone_size: -; v_call: TRBV6-6; j_call: TRBJ2-7; d_call: -; cdr3_aa: CASSYLDRHYEQYF; cdr3_nt: TGTGCCAGCAGTTATTTAGACAGACACTACGAGCAGTACTTC
clone_size: -; v_call: TRBV24-1; j_call: TRBJ2-5; d_call: TRBD1; cdr3_aa: CATSAGQGGPGYETQYF; cdr3_nt: TGTGCCACCAGTGCGGGACAGGGAGGTCCAGGATATGAGACCCAGTACTTC
clone_size: -; v_call: TRBV5-1; j_call: TRBJ2-7; d_call: TRBD1; cdr3_aa: CASSLGQGADEQYF; cdr3_nt: TGCGCCAGCAGCTTGGGACAGGGGGCCGACGAGCAGTACTTC
clone_size: -; v_call: TRBV11-2; j_call: TRBJ1-4; d_call: -; cdr3_aa: CASSPQPGTEKLFF; cdr3_nt: TGTGCCAGCAGCCCCCAGCCAGGTACCGAAAAACTGTTTTTT
clone_size: -; v_call: TRBV7-3; j_call: TRBJ2-3; d_call: -; cdr3_aa: CASSAQGADTQYF; cdr3_nt: TGTGCCAGCAGCGCACAGGGTGCAGATACGCAGTATTTT
clone_size: -; v_call: TRBV10-3; j_call: TRBJ1-1; d_call: -; cdr3_aa: CAISESQGGTEAFF; cdr3_nt: TGTGCCATCAGTGAGTCGCAGGGAGGAACTGAAGCTTTCTTT
clone_size: -; v_call: TRBV12-3/TRBV12-4; j_call: TRBJ1-3; d_call: -; cdr3_aa: CASRQSSGNTIYF; cdr3_nt: TGTGCCAGCAGACAGAGCTCTGGAAACACCATATATTTT
clone_size: -; v_call: TRBV19; j_call: TRBJ2-7; d_call: -; cdr3_aa: CATRDSVDEQYF; cdr3_nt: TGTGCCACCCGCGACAGTGTGGACGAGCAGTACTTC
clone_size: -; v_call: TRBV29-1; j_call: TRBJ2-7; d_call: -; cdr3_aa: CSVQQSSYEQYF; cdr3_nt: TGCAGCGTTCAACAGAGCTCCTACGAGCAGTACTTC
clone_size: -; v_call: TRBV6-2/TRBV6-3; j_call: TRBJ2-2; d_call: TRBD1; cdr3_aa: CASSHDLTGTGELFF; cdr3_nt: TGTGCCAGCAGTCACGATTTGACAGGGACCGGGGAGCTGTTTTTT
clone_size: -; v_call: TRBV7-2; j_call: TRBJ2-7; d_call: TRBD2; cdr3_aa: CASSALAGATTYTYEQYF; cdr3_nt: TGTGCCAGCAGCGCCTTAGCGGGGGCCACTACCTACACCTACGAGCAGTACTTC
clone_size: -; v_call: TRBV15; j_call: TRBJ2-7; d_call: TRBD1; cdr3_aa: CATSRDLVDRRREQYF; cdr3_nt: TGTGCCACCAGCAGAGATCTGGTGGACAGGCGACGGGAGCAGTACTTC
clone_size: -; v_call: TRBV4-1; j_call: TRBJ2-1; d_call: TRBD2; cdr3_aa: CASSQVSEGLEIHNEQFF; cdr3_nt: TGCGCCAGCAGCCAAGTATCCGAAGGACTAGAGATTCACAATGAGCAGTTCTTC
clone_size: -; v_call: TRBV7-9; j_call: TRBJ2-3; d_call: TRBD2; cdr3_aa: CASSLGGTSGGEDTQYF; cdr3_nt: TGTGCCAGCAGCTTAGGCGGGACTAGCGGGGGGGAGGATACGCAGTATTTT
clone_size: -; v_call: TRBV6-4; j_call: TRBJ2-1; d_call: TRBD2; cdr3_aa: CASSAGLANEQFF; cdr3_nt: TGTGCCAGCAGTGCAGGACTAGCGAATGAGCAGTTCTTC
clone_size: few; v_call: TRBV7-3; j_call: TRBJ2-1; d_call: TRBD2; cdr3_aa: CASSLTGPSGRARGLNEQFF; cdr3_nt: TGTGCCAGCAGCTTAACGGGACCTAGCGGGAGGGCCCGGGGATTGAATGAGCAGTTCTTC
clone_size: -; v_call: TRBV11-3; j_call: TRBJ2-3; d_call: -; cdr3_aa: CASSLGQNSDTQYF; cdr3_nt: TGTGCCAGCAGCTTGGGGCAGAACTCAGATACGCAGTATTTT
clone_size: -; v_call: TRBV2; j_call: TRBJ2-7; d_call: TRBD1; cdr3_aa: CASRTGTAYEQYF; cdr3_nt: TGTGCCAGCAGGACCGGGACAGCCTACGAGCAGTACTTC